A single sample gave rise to the 23 T cell receptor beta chains below, sequenced in a study of T cells in localized non-small cell lung cancer. TCRdb's copy holds only in-frame clones and misses some; the assay was immunoSEQ multiplex PCR. The sample lists under 1,300 clones, under 30% seen once, with approximately 28% in the top ten. Sample: lung tumor tissue, taken before any cancer treatment. The receptors stem from a male donor older than 55 with stage III squamous cell lung carcinoma.

This clone was recorded many times. The chain is built from TRBV7-2 and TRBJ2-3; a weak D match, TRBD2 (5 bases). Trimming stripped 5 bases from V and 5 bases from J, with 11 bases between. Germline V CDR1 and CDR2: SGHTA, FQGNSA. The CDR3 extends over 13 amino acids. The CDR3 loop reads CASSPRREDTQYF. The CDR3 nucleotides are TGTGCCAGCAGCCCCCGACGGGAAGATACGCAGTATTTT.

The rearrangement uses TRBV18 and TRBJ2-5; no definite D call. The CDR3 runs 14 residues. Looked up from germline, CDR1 is KGHSH and CDR2 is LQKENI. Trimming removed 4 bases from V and 5 bases from J, with 14 bases in between. The CDR3 sequence is CASSLSTNKETQYF. CDR3 bases: TGTGCCAGCTCACTGTCTACTAATAAGGAGACCCAGTACTTC.

This clone is labeled medium-sized. The gene calls are TRBV9 and TRBJ1-1; D remains unclear. The germline CDR1 and CDR2 sequences are SGDLS and YYNGEE. This CDR3 region has 14 residues. V shed 1 base and J shed 0 bases, with 7 bases lying between them. CDR3 region: CASSVSVMNTEAFF. In DNA form, the CDR3 reads TGTGCCAGCAGCGTATCGGTGATGAACACTGAAGCTTTCTTT.

This clone was found a few times. The V gene is TRBV9, the J gene TRBJ2-5; weak D call: TRBD2 (6 bases). The CDR3 consists of 15 residues. Trimming removed 4 bases at V and 2 bases at J, with 15 bases between. The germline gives CDR1 SGDLS, CDR2 YYNGEE. CDR3 in DNA: TGTGCCAGCAGCCCAGGCGGGGCTTCACAAGAGACCCAGTACTTC. It codes for CASSPGGASQETQYF.

This clone is classed as hyperexpanded. V gene TRBV11-3 combines with J gene TRBJ2-7; 10 nucleotides match TRBD1. Germline values: CDR1 SGHNT, CDR2 YENEEA. The CDR3 spans 15 residues. Trimming cost V 1 base and J 4 bases; bases outside gene matches: 4. As DNA, the CDR3 is TGTGCCAGCAGCTTAGGGACAGGGGGGCCTTACGAGCAGTACTTC. Protein sequence: CASSLGTGGPYEQYF.

The chain uses TRBV2 and TRBJ1-2; maybe TRBD1 (5 bases). CDR1 is SNHLY, CDR2 FYNNEI, per germline. The CDR3 contains 14 residues. V was shortened by 7 bases and J by 1 base, with 13 bases between the two germline ends. CDR3 sequence (DNA): TGTGCCAGCAAATCGGGGGTCAATAACTATGGCTACACCTTC. This codes for CASKSGVNNYGYTF.

This chain links TRBV2 with TRBJ1-2; the match to TRBD1 covers 9 bases. Per the germline V gene, CDR1 is SNHLY and CDR2 is FYNNEI. The V and J ends lost 6 bases and 2 bases, in that order; junction bases with no gene match: 4. The length of the CDR3 is 14 residues. As DNA, the CDR3 is TGTGCCAGCAGGTTACAGGGGGCCAACTATGGCTACACCTTC. It is translated as CASRLQGANYGYTF.

The CDR3 bases are TGTGCCAGCACCCAGGGGGCGCGAAACACCGGGGAGCTGTTTTTT. Translated, it gives CASTQGARNTGELFF. V is TRBV11-3 and J is TRBJ2-2; 8 positions agree with TRBD1. In germline, CDR1 is SGHNT, CDR2 YENEEA. There are 15 residues in the CDR3. Losses at the gene ends were 7 bases for V and 2 bases for J; bases not matched to a gene: 6.

This rearrangement joins TRBV30 to TRBJ1-1; tentatively, D is TRBD1 (5 bases). Germline CDR1 reads GTSNPN; CDR2 reads SVGIG (reference sequence). V lost 4 bases and J lost 0, with 12 bases in between. CDR3 length equals 14 residues. CDR3 protein: CAWNLGQLNTEAFF. CDR3 in DNA: TGTGCCTGGAACCTCGGACAATTGAACACTGAAGCTTTCTTT.

This clone was observed a single time. CDR3 in DNA: TGTGCCAGTAGTCCACGGGCGACAGGGGGCCGAAATGAGCAGTTCTTC. As protein: CASSPRATGGRNEQFF. This sequence joins TRBV19 and TRBJ2-1; TRBD1 matches at 10 bases. The germline CDR1 and CDR2 sequences are LNHDA and SQIVND (reference sequence). The V and J ends lost 5 bases and 7 bases, in that order; junction bases with no gene match: 11. The CDR3 covers 16 residues.

In DNA, the CDR3 is TGTGCCTGGAGCCCTAGCGGGAGGGCCTGGGACGAGCAGTACTTC. This translates into CAWSPSGRAWDEQYF. The V gene is TRBV30, the J gene TRBJ2-7; TRBD2 matches at 12 bases. The germline gives CDR1 GTSNPN, CDR2 SVGIG (reference sequence). The CDR3 sequence is 15 residues long. V lost 3 bases, J lost 5 bases, and 8 bases stayed unmatched.

This clone was counted between two and nine times. The V gene is TRBV6-8, the J gene TRBJ2-2; possibly TRBD1 for D (5 bases). CDR3 size: 13 residues. Trimming pared 6 bases from V and 5 bases from J, leaving 10 bases between. Germline assignment: CDR1 MNHGY and CDR2 SAAAGT. CDR3 sequence (DNA): TGTGCCAGCAGAAAAAGGGGAACCGGGGAGCTGTTTTTT. Amino acids: CASRKRGTGELFF.

The chain recombines TRBV6-8 with TRBJ1-6, with 10 bases aligning to TRBD1. Germline trimming cut 6 bases from V and 8 bases from J; bases unmatched to any gene: 4. Germline loops: CDR1 MNHGY, CDR2 SAAAGT. The CDR3 runs to 14 residues. CDR3 DNA: TGTGCCAGCAGCCGCGGACAGGGGGATTCACCCCTCCACTTT. Translating it yields CASSRGQGDSPLHF.

This clone has only one observation. V usage is TRBV18 and J usage is TRBJ2-1, with D possibly being TRBD1 or TRBD2 (6 bases each). This CDR3 has 15 residues. The V gene lost 5 bases and the J gene lost 5 bases, with 16 bases spanning the gap. Looked up from germline, CDR1 is KGHSH and CDR2 is LQKENI. The CDR3 coding sequence is TGTGCCAGCTCATCGCCCCCCCGGGGGCACAATGAGCAGTTCTTC. It yields the protein CASSSPPRGHNEQFF.

The V gene is TRBV19, the J gene TRBJ2-1; 13 bases are a match to TRBD2. The CDR3 runs 13 residues. Germline CDR1 and CDR2: LNHDA and SQIVND (reference sequence). V was clipped by 8 bases and J by 10 bases; unmatched bases: 5. CDR3 amino acids: CASRTSGRYEQFF. For the CDR3, the DNA is TGTGCCAGTCGGACTAGCGGGAGATACGAGCAGTTCTTC.

By frequency in the sample, this clone is large. The chain recombines TRBV9 with TRBJ2-1; TRBD2 matches 7 bases. This CDR3 has 16 amino acids. Germline V gene lookup returns CDR1 SGDLS and CDR2 YYNGEE. V was clipped by 4 bases and J by 4 bases; unmatched bases: 11. In DNA form, the CDR3 reads TGTGCCAGCAGCCCCCGGGAGCGGGGACCTTACAATGAGCAGTTCTTC. It specifies CASSPRERGPYNEQFF.

This clone was counted a few times. The chain employs TRBV11-3 and TRBJ2-3; D possibly corresponds to TRBD2 (5 bases). V was pared by 2 bases and J by 0 bases, with 9 bases between. Per the germline V gene, CDR1 is SGHNT and CDR2 is YENEEA. The CDR3 covers 15 residues. CDR3 loop: CASSLPGSSTDTQYF. The CDR3 nucleotides read TGTGCCAGCAGCTTACCGGGATCTAGCACAGATACGCAGTATTTT.

This clone has just one count. J is TRBJ1-1 and V is TRBV5-1; D call uncertain. Trimming cost V 4 bases and J 4 bases, with 14 bases left between them. This CDR3 has 14 residues. CDR1 and CDR2 from the germline V gene are SGHRS and YFSETQ. The CDR3 region is CASSPRVGSTEAFF. CDR3 nucleotides: TGCGCCAGCAGCCCGAGGGTTGGGAGCACTGAAGCTTTCTTT.

The CDR3: CASSEGDRGDTEAFF. The CDR3 DNA follows: TGTGCCAGCAGCGAGGGGGACAGGGGGGACACTGAAGCTTTCTTT. This chain joins TRBV2 and TRBJ1-1, with 11 bases aligning to TRBD1. Germline loops: CDR1 SNHLY, CDR2 FYNNEI. The CDR3 loop spans 15 amino acids. With V trimmed by 6 bases and J by 3 bases, 6 bases remained unmatched.

The gene calls are TRBV29-1 and TRBJ1-1, with TRBD1 matching 7 bases. The junction had 12 bases not matched to a gene; V was cut back by 7 bases and J by 4 bases. This CDR3 is 14 amino acids long. The germline gives CDR1 SQVTM, CDR2 ANQGSEA. The CDR3 is CSGVGGKGATEAFF. CDR3 sequence (DNA): TGCAGCGGGGTAGGGGGCAAGGGGGCCACTGAAGCTTTCTTT.

This clone has a handful of counts. The rearrangement uses TRBV11-3 and TRBJ1-2; 7 bases are a match to TRBD1. Germline V gives CDR1 SGHNT, CDR2 YENEEA. V lost 0 bases and J lost 8; bases outside the gene matches: 6. This CDR3 region has 14 residues. The CDR3 DNA reads TGTGCCAGCAGCTTAGACAGGGGGTCTCAAGGCTACACCTTC. It translates to CASSLDRGSQGYTF.

Within the sample, this clone is medium-sized (0.01 to 0.1%). The chain uses TRBV11-3 and TRBJ2-1; unclear D gene. V lost 2 bases to trimming and J lost 4 bases, with 9 bases between them. Germline V CDR1 and CDR2: SGHNT, YENEEA. The length of the CDR3 is 14 residues. The CDR3: CASSLTPGYNEQFF. CDR3 nucleotide sequence: TGTGCCAGCAGCTTAACACCCGGATACAATGAGCAGTTCTTC.

The chain employs TRBV9 and TRBJ1-2; D ambiguous. This CDR3 is built from 14 residues. Germline-derived CDR1 and CDR2 are SGDLS and YYNGEE. V dropped 0 bases and J dropped 8 bases, with 14 bases sitting between them. CDR3 sequence reads: CASSVDWKVNGYTF. CDR3 bases: TGTGCCAGCAGCGTAGATTGGAAGGTCAACGGCTACACCTTC.